Listed below are T cell receptor beta chains from one sample, sequenced in a study of T cell changes during pregnancy in multiple sclerosis. Assay: immunoSEQ multiplex PCR; the TCRdb copy retains only in-frame clones and omits some. The sample holds about 40,000 clones, more than 75% seen once. The source material was PBMCs (not recorded whether the cells were cultured). These receptors were collected from a female donor with multiple sclerosis, enrolled in a pregnancy study. Both conserved end residues are part of each CDR3. A D gene is named only where the DNA matches it firmly. Clone size is stated in some rows and not others, as once, few, many or a class when expanded.

d_call,v_call,clone_size,j_call,cdr3_aa,cdr3_nt
TRBD1,TRBV6-8,NA,TRBJ2-5,CASSYFRTGARETQYF,TGTGCCAGCAGTTACTTTCGGACAGGGGCACGAGAGACCCAGTACTTC
NA,TRBV6-4,NA,TRBJ1-1,CASSDSFNRNTEAFF,TGTGCCAGCAGTGACTCCTTCAATAGGAACACTGAAGCTTTCTTT
TRBD2,TRBV2,once,TRBJ2-2,CASRSSGANTGELFF,TGTGCCAGCAGGAGTAGCGGGGCGAACACCGGGGAGCTGTTTTTT
NA,TRBV7-9,once,TRBJ2-5,CASSLIGGQETQYF,TGTGCCAGCAGCTTAATTGGGGGCCAAGAGACCCAGTACTTC
NA,TRBV6-5,NA,TRBJ2-3,CASTEGDTTDTQYF,TGTGCCAGCACTGAGGGAGACACGACAGATACGCAGTATTTT
TRBD2,TRBV18,NA,TRBJ2-1,CASSPPSLAGHNEQFF,TGTGCCAGCTCACCACCGAGTCTAGCGGGGCACAATGAGCAGTTCTTC
NA,TRBV6-6,NA,TRBJ2-5,CASSPEGGETQYF,TGTGCCAGCAGCCCCGAGGGGGGAGAGACCCAGTACTTC
TRBD1,TRBV30,NA,TRBJ1-1,CAWTPDRENTEAFF,TGTGCCTGGACTCCCGACAGGGAGAACACTGAAGCTTTCTTT
TRBD1,TRBV19,NA,TRBJ2-3,CASGTGQDTQYF,TGTGCCAGCGGGACAGGGCAAGATACGCAGTATTTT
TRBD1,TRBV7-9,NA,TRBJ1-3,CASSPGTGNGNTIYF,TGTGCCAGCAGCCCTGGGACAGGGAACGGAAACACCATATATTTT
NA,TRBV30,NA,TRBJ1-5,CAWSARGGSNQPQHF,TGTGCCTGGAGTGCACGGGGAGGCAGCAATCAGCCCCAGCATTTT
NA,TRBV28,once,TRBJ2-3,CASSRTWENTQYF,TGTGCCAGCAGCCGCACCTGGGAGAATACGCAGTATTTT
NA,TRBV4-3,NA,TRBJ1-1,CARNTEAFF,TGCGCCAGGAACACTGAAGCTTTCTTT
TRBD2,TRBV4-1,NA,TRBJ2-2,CASSQVELAATGELFF,TGCGCCAGCAGCCAAGTTGAACTAGCGGCCACCGGGGAGCTGTTTTTT
NA,TRBV6-5,NA,TRBJ1-3,CASSRGTGNTIYF,TGTGCCAGCAGCCGGGGGACTGGAAACACCATATATTTT
TRBD2,TRBV7-3,NA,TRBJ2-1,CASSEISGRTPNEQFF,TGTGCCAGCAGCGAGATTAGCGGGAGGACCCCCAATGAGCAGTTCTTC
TRBD2,TRBV4-3,NA,TRBJ2-1,CASSQDEIVREAYNEQFF,TGCGCCAGCAGCCAAGATGAAATTGTCCGGGAGGCCTACAATGAGCAGTTCTTC